This T cell receptor beta chain was profiled in a study of cytomegalovirus exposure and HLA in healthy donors. Regarding the study as a whole: The study labeled 150 to 200 TCR beta chains cytomegalovirus-associated.

In regard to this clone: The antigen is unknown.

The data were produced by immunoSEQ multiplex PCR, yet TCRdb's version contains in-frame clones alone and is incomplete. The sample lists 150,000 to 200,000 clones, roughly nine tenths occurring once. CDR1 and CDR2 from the germline V gene are MNHEY and SVGAGI. Trimming took off 7 bases at V and 3 bases at J, with 9 bases between the two ends. CDR3 length: 12 amino acids. The V and J genes are TRBV6-5 and TRBJ1-2; perhaps TRBD1 as D (6 bases). Sequencing input: PBMCs. The sequence came from a woman in her late teens or twenties in good health and CMV-seropositive. Written as DNA, the CDR3 is TGTGCCAGCAAAGGGGGAGACTATGGCTACACCTTC. It translates to CASKGGDYGYTF.